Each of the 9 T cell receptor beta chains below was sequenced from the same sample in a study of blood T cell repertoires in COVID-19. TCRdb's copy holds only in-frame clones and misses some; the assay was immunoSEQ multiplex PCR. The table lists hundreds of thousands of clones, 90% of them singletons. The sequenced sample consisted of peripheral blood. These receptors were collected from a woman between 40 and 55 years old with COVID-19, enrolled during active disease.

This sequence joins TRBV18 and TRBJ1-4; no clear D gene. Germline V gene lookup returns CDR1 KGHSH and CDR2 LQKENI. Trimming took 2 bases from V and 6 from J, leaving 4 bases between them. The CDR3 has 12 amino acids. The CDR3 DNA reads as TGTGCCAGCTCACCAAGCGATGAAAAACTGTTTTTT. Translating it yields CASSPSDEKLFF.

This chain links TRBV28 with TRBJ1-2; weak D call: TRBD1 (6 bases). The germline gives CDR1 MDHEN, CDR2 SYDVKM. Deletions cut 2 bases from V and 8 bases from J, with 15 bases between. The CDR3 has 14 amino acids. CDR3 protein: CASSLLGIQGGYTF. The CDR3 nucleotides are TGTGCCAGCAGTTTACTTGGGATCCAGGGGGGCTACACCTTC.

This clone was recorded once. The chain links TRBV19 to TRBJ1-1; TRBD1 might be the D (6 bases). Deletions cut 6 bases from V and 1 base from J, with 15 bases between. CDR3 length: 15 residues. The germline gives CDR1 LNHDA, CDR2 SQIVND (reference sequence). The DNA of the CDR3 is TGTGCCAGTAGGATCTTAGGGACATCGAACACTGAAGCTTTCTTT. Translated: CASRILGTSNTEAFF.

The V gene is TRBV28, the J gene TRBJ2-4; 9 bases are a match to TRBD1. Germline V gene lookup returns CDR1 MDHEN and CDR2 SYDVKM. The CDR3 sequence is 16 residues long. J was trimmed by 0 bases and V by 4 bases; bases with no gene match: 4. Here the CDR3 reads CASSSGGQGAKNIQYF. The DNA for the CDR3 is TGTGCCAGCAGTTCGGGGGGACAGGGAGCCAAAAACATTCAGTACTTC.

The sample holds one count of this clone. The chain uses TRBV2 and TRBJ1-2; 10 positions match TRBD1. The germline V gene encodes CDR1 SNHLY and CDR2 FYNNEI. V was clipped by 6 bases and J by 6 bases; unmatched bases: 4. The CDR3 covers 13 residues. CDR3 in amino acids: CASRETGGHGYTF. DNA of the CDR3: TGTGCCAGCAGAGAGACAGGGGGCCATGGCTACACCTTC.

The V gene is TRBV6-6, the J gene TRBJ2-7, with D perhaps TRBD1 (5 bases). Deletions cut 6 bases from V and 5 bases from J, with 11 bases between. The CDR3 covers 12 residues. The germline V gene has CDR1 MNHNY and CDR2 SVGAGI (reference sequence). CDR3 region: CASRWGRDEQYF. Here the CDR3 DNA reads TGTGCCAGCAGATGGGGCCGGGACGAGCAGTACTTC.

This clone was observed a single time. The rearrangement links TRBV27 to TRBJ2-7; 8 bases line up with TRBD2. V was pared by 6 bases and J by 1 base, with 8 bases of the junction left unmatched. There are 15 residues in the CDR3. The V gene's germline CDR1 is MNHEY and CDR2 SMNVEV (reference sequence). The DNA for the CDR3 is TGTGCCAGCAGGGTCCCGGGGGGGGAGTCCTACGAGCAGTACTTC. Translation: CASRVPGGESYEQYF.

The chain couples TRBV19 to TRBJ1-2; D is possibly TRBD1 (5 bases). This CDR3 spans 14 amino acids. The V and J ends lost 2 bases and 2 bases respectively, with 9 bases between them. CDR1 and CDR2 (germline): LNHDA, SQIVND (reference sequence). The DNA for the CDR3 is TGTGCCAGTAGTATATCGGCAGGGAACTATGGCTACACCTTC. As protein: CASSISAGNYGYTF.

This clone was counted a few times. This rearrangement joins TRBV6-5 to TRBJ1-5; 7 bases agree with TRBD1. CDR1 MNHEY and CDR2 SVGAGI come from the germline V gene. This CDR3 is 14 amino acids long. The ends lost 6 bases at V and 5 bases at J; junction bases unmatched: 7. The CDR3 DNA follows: TGTGCCAGCAGCATACAGGGGTCGGATCAGCCCCAGCATTTT. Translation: CASSIQGSDQPQHF.